The 18 T cell receptor beta chains below come from one sample, sequenced in a study of regulatory T cells in long-lasting Graves disease. Described time point: newly diagnosed GD, antithyroid drugs for less than 3 months. PBMCs were the source of the RNA used for TCR sequencing. Arm-PCR of CDR3 regions and iRepertoire HTBI primers were the basis on which TCR beta libraries were built. TCRdb called the multiplex PCR reads again in MiXCR, with one record for every CDR3 protein. The sample has about 460,000 distinct CDR3 sequences; 13% to 15% are singletons. This sample was also put to use in a study of T cells in Graves' hyperthyroidism and ophthalmopathy.

The sample was peripheral blood mononuclear cells (PBMCs), taken at new diagnosis, from a patient treated with antithyroid drugs. These TCRs come from a woman between 45 and 65 years old with Graves disease.

Notes on this clonotype: The missing conserved phenylalanine or tryptophan at the end of this CDR3 makes a read error likely. This rearrangement joins TRBV7-9 to TRBJ2-7; 7 bases are shared with TRBD1. Per germline, CDR1 SEHNR and CDR2 FQNEAQ (reference sequence). This CDR3 is built from 15 residues. Here the CDR3 reads CASSLGQGVPYGQYL. The CDR3 coding sequence is TGTGCCAGCAGCTTAGGGCAGGGGGTCCCCTACGGGCAGTACCTC.

For the CDR3, the DNA is TGTGCCACCAGTGATCCCATCCAAGAGACCCAGTACTTC. It specifies CATSDPIQETQYF. J is TRBJ2-5 and V is TRBV24-1, with D hard to call. The germline V gene has CDR1 KGHDR and CDR2 SFDVKD. Trimming took 3 bases from V and 1 from J, leaving 5 bases between them. The CDR3 contains 13 residues.

There are many counts of this clonotype. This chain links TRBV6-1 with TRBJ2-7; weak D call: TRBD2 (5 bases). This CDR3 is 12 amino acids long. The ends were cut back, 10 bases at V and 3 bases at J, with 13 bases in the middle. Per germline, CDR1 MNHNS and CDR2 SASEGT. The CDR3 reads CATEGDFYEQYF. As DNA, the CDR3 is TGTGCCACCGAGGGAGACTTCTACGAGCAGTACTTC.

The CDR3 is CASSLTPLSTEAFF. CDR3 DNA: TGTGCCAGCAGCTTAACGCCTCTTAGCACTGAAGCTTTCTTT. The V and J genes are TRBV7-3 and TRBJ1-1; no clear D. This CDR3 has 14 amino acids. The V end lost 0 bases, the J end lost 4 bases, and 9 bases lay between the germline ends. CDR1 and CDR2 (germline): SGHTA, FQGTGA. The variable domain in full, with the rest retrieved from reference TRBV7-3 and TRBJ1-1, is GAGVSQTPSNKVTEKGKYVELRCDPISGHTALYWYRQSLGQGPEFLIYFQGTGAADDSGLPNDRFFAVRPEGSVSTLKIQRTERGDSAVYLCASSLTPLSTEAFFGQGTRLTVV.

This chain connects TRBV5-1 to TRBJ2-5; D possibly corresponds to TRBD1 (5 bases). The V and J ends lost 4 bases and 5 bases respectively, with 21 bases between them. CDR1 is SGHRS and CDR2 is YFSETQ in the germline V gene. The CDR3 sequence is 16 residues long. The CDR3 region has the DNA TGCGCCAGCAGCGGTGGGGCATTAACGGCCGGGGAGACCCAGTACTTC. Its translation is CASSGGALTAGETQYF.

V usage is TRBV18 and J usage is TRBJ2-7; D call uncertain. Germline V gene sequence: CDR1 KGHSH, CDR2 LQKENI. V lost 2 bases and J lost 6, with 20 bases in between. This CDR3 is 16 amino acids long. The CDR3 coding sequence is TGTGCCAGCTCACCAATTTACGACTCCTTAAGAGGCGAGCAGTACTTC. It codes for CASSPIYDSLRGEQYF.

This clonotype has a handful of counts. The V call is TRBV2, the J call TRBJ1-4; 7 bases map to TRBD1. V lost 6 bases, J lost 5 bases, and 6 bases stayed unmatched. The CDR3 runs 14 residues. Germline lookup yields CDR1 SNHLY and CDR2 FYNNEI. The CDR3 loop is CASSRRGVNEKLFF. CDR3 bases: TGTGCCAGCAGCCGCAGGGGGGTAAATGAAAAACTGTTTTTT.

This clonotype was seen at least ten times. The chain carries TRBV11-2 and TRBJ2-1, with a possible D match to TRBD1 (5 bases). In germline, CDR1 is SGHAT, CDR2 FQNNGV. The length of the CDR3 is 15 residues. V dropped 1 base and J dropped 9 bases, with 16 bases sitting between them. The CDR3 coding sequence is TGTGCCAGCAGCTTAGGGGCAGGGTTATCAGGTGAGCAGTTCTTC. Residues: CASSLGAGLSGEQFF. Full variable domain (missing parts from reference TRBV11-2 and TRBJ2-1): EAGVAQSPRYKIIEKRQSVAFWCNPISGHATLYWYQQILGQGPKLLIQFQNNGVVDDSQLPKDRFSAERLKGVDSTLKIQPAKLEDSAVYLCASSLGAGLSGEQFFGPGTRLTVL.

The sample holds a few counts of this clonotype. J is TRBJ2-5 and V is TRBV6-5; TRBD2 agrees at 12 bases. CDR1 is MNHEY and CDR2 is SVGAGI in the germline V gene. Losses at the gene ends were 2 bases for V and 4 bases for J; bases not matched to a gene: 2. The CDR3 runs 15 residues. DNA of the CDR3: TGTGCCAGCAGTTACCTGGGACTAGCGGGAGAGACCCAGTACTTC. Translated: CASSYLGLAGETQYF.

The V call is TRBV20-1, the J call TRBJ1-6, with TRBD1 matching 7 bases. CDR1 and CDR2 from the germline V gene are DFQATT and SNEGSKA (reference sequence). The J segment lost 9 bases and the V segment lost 3 bases, leaving 5 bases of the junction unmatched. The CDR3 is 13 residues long. For the CDR3, the DNA is TGCAGTGCTAGTTCCAGGGGGTTTTCACCCCTCCACTTT. Protein sequence: CSASSRGFSPLHF.

This clonotype was seen ten or more times. The chain is built from TRBV7-3 and TRBJ2-1; 7 bases line up with TRBD2. The CDR3 totals 15 residues. The V and J ends lost 2 bases and 8 bases, in that order; junction bases with no gene match: 9. The germline V gene encodes CDR1 SGHTA and CDR2 FQGTGA. The CDR3: CASSLAGLVVDEQFF. The CDR3 region has the DNA TGTGCCAGCAGCTTAGCCGGACTAGTGGTGGATGAGCAGTTCTTC.

There are many counts of this clonotype. V and J are TRBV6-5 and TRBJ2-7; the match to TRBD2 covers 15 bases. CDR1 MNHEY and CDR2 SVGAGI come from the germline V gene. The CDR3 loop spans 17 amino acids. V lost 0 bases and J lost 3; bases outside the gene matches: 3. This CDR3 reads CASSYSGLAGGGYEQYF. The CDR3 nucleotides are TGTGCCAGCAGTTACTCGGGACTAGCGGGAGGTGGCTACGAGCAGTACTTC.

This sequence joins TRBV12-3 or TRBV12-4 and TRBJ2-2, with D tentatively TRBD1 (6 bases). V shed 5 bases and J shed 6 bases, with 19 bases lying between them. There are 16 residues in the CDR3. This chain's CDR3 is CASSGLAGQRAGELFF. The DNA for the CDR3 is TGTGCCAGCAGTGGGCTTGCCGGACAGAGGGCCGGGGAGCTGTTTTTT.

This clonotype has at least ten counts. The CDR3 region has the DNA TGTGCCAGCAATCCACAGCCAGCCTACGAGCAGTACTTC. Amino acids: CASNPQPAYEQYF. The chain carries TRBV6-2 or TRBV6-3 and TRBJ2-7; D uncertain. The length of the CDR3 is 13 residues. Trimming took off 7 bases at V and 2 bases at J, with 12 bases between the two ends. Germline values: CDR1 MNHEY, CDR2 SVGEGT.

This clonotype occurred many times. Written as DNA, the CDR3 is TGTGCCAGCACCTTAGCTGGACTAACCACAGATACGCAGTATTTT. Translated, it gives CASTLAGLTTDTQYF. The V and J genes are TRBV6-1 and TRBJ2-3, with D perhaps matching TRBD2 (6 bases). Germline CDR1 MNHNS, CDR2 SASEGT. V lost 7 bases, J lost 2 bases, and 16 bases lay in between. The CDR3 sequence is 15 residues long.

Only a few counts were recorded for this clonotype. The rearrangement uses TRBV4-2 and TRBJ2-1; D is unclear. V lost 0 bases, J lost 4 bases, and 19 bases lay in between. CDR3 length: 18 amino acids. CDR1 is LGHNA and CDR2 is YNFKEQ in the germline V gene. Here the CDR3 DNA reads TGTGCCAGCAGCCAAGATCCCTCAACTGGCGGTTCGTACAATGAGCAGTTCTTC. Translated: CASSQDPSTGGSYNEQFF.

This clonotype was counted ten times or more. CDR3 in amino acids: CASSQDPGQGYGYTF. CDR3 nucleotide sequence: TGTGCCAGCAGCCAAGATCCCGGACAGGGGTATGGCTACACCTTC. The chain combines TRBV4-2 with TRBJ1-2, with TRBD1 matching over 9 bases. The CDR3 runs 15 residues. The germline V gene encodes CDR1 LGHNA and CDR2 YNFKEQ. Losses at the gene ends were 0 bases for V and 5 bases for J; bases not matched to a gene: 4.

This chain's CDR3 is CASSFEARERYHEQYF. As DNA, the CDR3 is TGTGCCAGCAGCTTTGAGGCCCGGGAGCGATATCACGAGCAGTACTTC. The chain has TRBV4-2 and TRBJ2-7; D possibly corresponds to TRBD2 (6 bases). The CDR3 is 16 residues long. CDR1 LGHNA and CDR2 YNFKEQ come from the germline V gene. Trimming took 5 bases from V and 5 from J, leaving 22 bases between them.